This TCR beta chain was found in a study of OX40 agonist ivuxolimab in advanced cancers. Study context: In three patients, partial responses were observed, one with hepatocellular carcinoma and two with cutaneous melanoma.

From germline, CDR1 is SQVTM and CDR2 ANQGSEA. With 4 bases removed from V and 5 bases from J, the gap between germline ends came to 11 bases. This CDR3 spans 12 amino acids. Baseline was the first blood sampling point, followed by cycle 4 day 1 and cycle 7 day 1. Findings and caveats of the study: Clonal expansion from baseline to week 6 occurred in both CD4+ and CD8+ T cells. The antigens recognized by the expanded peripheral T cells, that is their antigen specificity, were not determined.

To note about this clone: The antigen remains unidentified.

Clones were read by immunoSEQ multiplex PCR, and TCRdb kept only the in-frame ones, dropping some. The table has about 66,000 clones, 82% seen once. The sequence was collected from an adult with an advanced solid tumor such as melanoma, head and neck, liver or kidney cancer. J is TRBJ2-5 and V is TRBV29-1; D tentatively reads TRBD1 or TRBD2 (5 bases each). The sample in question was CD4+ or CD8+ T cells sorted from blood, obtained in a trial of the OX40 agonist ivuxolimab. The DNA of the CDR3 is TGCAGCGTTGTTGAGGGACGGGAGACCCAGTACTTC. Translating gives CSVVEGRETQYF.